This section outlines one T cell receptor (beta chain) sequence together with its context. The source of the sample is a study of cytomegalovirus exposure and HLA in healthy donors. It was with 60 Vbeta and 13 Jbeta primers that the PCR ran. Using immunoSEQ multiplex PCR, the repertoire was profiled, and TCRdb retains in-frame clones only, with some absent. The sample holds 79,000 or so clones, 79% seen once. The CDR3 is 17 residues long. Germline V gives CDR1 SNHLY, CDR2 FYNNEI. Trimming cost V 8 bases and J 6 bases; bases outside gene matches: 20. The receptor's source is a woman between 40 and 55 years old in good health and CMV-seropositive. The sample taken for sequencing was PBMCs. The genes are TRBV2 and TRBJ1-2, with 8 nucleotides matching TRBD1. DNA of the CDR3: TGTGCCAGCGGTAGGGGACAGGTGAACTCGGGGAAGAATGGCTACACCTTC. This encodes CASGRGQVNSGKNGYTF.